This is a list of T cell receptor beta chains from one sample in a study of response to subunit inactivated influenza vaccine. TCRdb reanalysed the RT-PCR reads using MiXCR and keeps one entry per CDR3 protein. This table holds 550,000 to 600,000 distinct CDR3 sequences, approximately 10% found once. This specimen consisted of PBMCs from blood, obtained on the day of vaccination. These receptors came from a man in his forties or fifties who received an inactivated influenza vaccine. Both conserved end residues are part of each CDR3. Each record gives: J gene, V gene, D gene, clone size, CDR3 DNA, CDR3 protein. A D gene is named only where the DNA matches it firmly. Clone size is stated in some rows and not others, as once, few, many or a class when expanded.

J: TRBJ1-2
V: TRBV2
D: .
size: .
DNA: TGTGCCAGCAGTGAAGCAGCAGGCTATGGCTACACCTTC
CDR3: CASSEAAGYGYTF

J: TRBJ2-2
V: TRBV3-1
D: TRBD2
size: .
DNA: TGTGCCAGCAGCCAGCGGGGGTCATACACCGGGGAGCTGTTTTTT
CDR3: CASSQRGSYTGELFF

J: TRBJ2-5
V: TRBV29-1
D: .
size: few
DNA: TGCAGCGGGAGGGTAAGAGAGACCCAGTACTTC
CDR3: CSGRVRETQYF

J: TRBJ2-7
V: TRBV5-1
D: .
size: many
DNA: TGCGCCAGCAGCTTGACGGGGACACAATACGAGCAGTACTTC
CDR3: CASSLTGTQYEQYF

J: TRBJ1-6
V: TRBV5-1
D: .
size: few
DNA: TGCGCCAGCAGCTTGGACCCGGGCCAAGGGAATTCACCCCTCCACTTT
CDR3: CASSLDPGQGNSPLHF

J: TRBJ2-5
V: TRBV5-1
D: TRBD2
size: .
DNA: TGCGCCAGCAGCTTAGGGCTAGCGGGTCCGTACCAAGAGACCCAGTACTTC
CDR3: CASSLGLAGPYQETQYF

J: TRBJ2-3
V: TRBV7-9
D: TRBD2
size: .
DNA: TGTGCCAGCAGCCGGACTAGCGGGGGCCCAGATACGCAGTATTTT
CDR3: CASSRTSGGPDTQYF

J: TRBJ1-1
V: TRBV7-2
D: TRBD1
size: many
DNA: TGTGCCAGCAGCTTAGGGGACAGCCTTGGCACTGAAGCTTTCTTT
CDR3: CASSLGDSLGTEAFF

J: TRBJ1-2
V: TRBV30
D: TRBD1
size: .
DNA: TGTGCCTGGAGTGTACCCAGGGGGCGGGTCTATGGCTACACCTTC
CDR3: CAWSVPRGRVYGYTF

J: TRBJ1-4
V: TRBV29-1
D: .
size: .
DNA: TGCAGCGCGTTGAGGGGGGACGGATATAATGAAAAACTGTTTTTT
CDR3: CSALRGDGYNEKLFF

J: TRBJ1-5
V: TRBV15
D: .
size: few
DNA: TGTGCCACCAGCAGAGCTCAGGGAGGGCAGGGTGTTCAGCCCCAGCATTTT
CDR3: CATSRAQGGQGVQPQHF

J: TRBJ2-5
V: TRBV7-6
D: TRBD2
size: once
DNA: TGTGCCAGCAGCTTAGATGCTAGCGGGAGGTCGGAGACCCAGTACTTC
CDR3: CASSLDASGRSETQYF

J: TRBJ2-3
V: TRBV5-1
D: .
size: many
DNA: TGCGCCAGCAGCTTGGCCCCGTCCACTGGCACAGATACGCAGTATTTT
CDR3: CASSLAPSTGTDTQYF

J: TRBJ2-2
V: TRBV7-2
D: .
size: many
DNA: TGTGCCAGCAGTCCCCAGGCAGGCACCGGGGAGCTGTTTTTT
CDR3: CASSPQAGTGELFF

J: TRBJ2-7
V: TRBV28
D: .
size: .
DNA: TGTGCCAGCAGTTCGACTAGGCCCCCGGGGGAGCAGTACTTC
CDR3: CASSSTRPPGEQYF

J: TRBJ2-7
V: TRBV27
D: .
size: few
DNA: TGTGCCAGCAGTTTAGTCGGGGAGCTGTACGAGCAGTACTTC
CDR3: CASSLVGELYEQYF

J: TRBJ2-1
V: TRBV20-1
D: .
size: many
DNA: TGCAGTGCTAGAGGTGGGCGTAGCTCCTACAATGAGCAGTTCTTC
CDR3: CSARGGRSSYNEQFF

J: TRBJ2-5
V: TRBV28
D: .
size: .
DNA: TGTGCCAGCAGGGCCTTGGAGACCCAGTACTTC
CDR3: CASRALETQYF

J: TRBJ2-1
V: TRBV28
D: TRBD1
size: .
DNA: TGTGCCAGCAGTCCTCGACAGGGGGAGTACAATGAGCAGTTCTTC
CDR3: CASSPRQGEYNEQFF

J: TRBJ2-1
V: TRBV7-9
D: TRBD2
size: .
DNA: TGTGCCAGCAGCTTTCGGAGCGGGAGGGAGAATGAGCAGTTCTTC
CDR3: CASSFRSGRENEQFF

J: TRBJ2-6
V: TRBV5-1
D: TRBD2
size: .
DNA: TGCGCCAGCAGCTCGGGACTAGCGGGAGTTGGGGCCAACGTCCTGACTTTC
CDR3: CASSSGLAGVGANVLTF

J: TRBJ2-7
V: TRBV5-1
D: .
size: .
DNA: TGCGCCAGCAGCGCCGGCACGAGACTCTCCTACGAGCAGTACTTC
CDR3: CASSAGTRLSYEQYF

J: TRBJ2-7
V: TRBV7-9
D: TRBD1
size: .
DNA: TGTGCCAGCAGCTCCTTCCCCCGGGACAGGGAAATCGACGAGCAGTACTTC
CDR3: CASSSFPRDREIDEQYF

J: TRBJ1-6
V: TRBV10-3
D: .
size: many
DNA: TGTGCCGCCTCCCGGGACTCGGGGTCACCCCTCCACTTT
CDR3: CAASRDSGSPLHF

J: TRBJ2-3
V: TRBV28
D: TRBD2
size: few
DNA: TGTGCCAGCAGTTTGATGGCTAGCGGGGGGACAGATACGCAGTATTTT
CDR3: CASSLMASGGTDTQYF

J: TRBJ1-5
V: TRBV12-3/TRBV12-4
D: .
size: few
DNA: TGTGCCAGCAGCCCAGGACGGTATAGCAATCAGCCCCAGCATTTT
CDR3: CASSPGRYSNQPQHF

J: TRBJ1-2
V: TRBV15
D: .
size: .
DNA: TGTGCCACCAGCAGACCGCAGAGTAACTATGGCTACACCTTC
CDR3: CATSRPQSNYGYTF

J: TRBJ2-1
V: TRBV24-1
D: TRBD1
size: many
DNA: TGTGCCACCGCGAAAGGGACAGGAAATTACAATGAGCAGTTCTTC
CDR3: CATAKGTGNYNEQFF

J: TRBJ2-7
V: TRBV29-1
D: .
size: .
DNA: TGCAGCGTCACAGGGCTTCAAGCGGGCGAGCAGTACTTC
CDR3: CSVTGLQAGEQYF

J: TRBJ2-1
V: TRBV12-3/TRBV12-4
D: .
size: .
DNA: TGTGCCAGCAGTTTGGGGGAGGTGGTCAATGAGCAGTTCTTC
CDR3: CASSLGEVVNEQFF

J: TRBJ2-1
V: TRBV29-1
D: TRBD2
size: many
DNA: TGCAGCGTTGAACCATCGACTAGCGGGATATACAATGAGCAGTTCTTC
CDR3: CSVEPSTSGIYNEQFF

J: TRBJ1-3
V: TRBV18
D: .
size: few
DNA: TGTGCCAGCTCACCACAATCAGTCGGGGGACTCGCTCTAAGGAACACCATATATTTT
CDR3: CASSPQSVGGLALRNTIYF

J: TRBJ2-7
V: TRBV20-1
D: .
size: many
DNA: TGCAGTGCTAGAGATTGGGCGGGTGTCTCCTACGAGCAGTACTTC
CDR3: CSARDWAGVSYEQYF

J: TRBJ2-1
V: TRBV10-3
D: .
size: few
DNA: TGTGCCATCGCCACAGGACCCGCTTCGGGCGAGCAGTTCTTC
CDR3: CAIATGPASGEQFF

J: TRBJ2-2
V: TRBV29-1
D: .
size: many
DNA: TGCAGCGTTCCTAGGGAGACCGGGGAGCTGTTTTTT
CDR3: CSVPRETGELFF

J: TRBJ2-2
V: TRBV15
D: .
size: few
DNA: TGTGCCACCAGCAGAGATTTGAGGGGGGAGACCGGGGAGCTGTTTTTT
CDR3: CATSRDLRGETGELFF

J: TRBJ2-1
V: TRBV12-3/TRBV12-4
D: TRBD2
size: .
DNA: TGTGCCAGCAGCCTGGGACTAGCGGGAGAGAGTGAGCAGTTCTTC
CDR3: CASSLGLAGESEQFF

J: TRBJ2-3
V: TRBV18
D: TRBD1
size: .
DNA: TGTGCCAGCTCACCACTGCAGGGGGCAGATACGCAGTATTTT
CDR3: CASSPLQGADTQYF

J: TRBJ2-7
V: TRBV20-1
D: .
size: .
DNA: TGCAGTGCTAGAGGGTATCGCCTCTACGAGCAGTACTTC
CDR3: CSARGYRLYEQYF

J: TRBJ2-2
V: TRBV12-3/TRBV12-4
D: TRBD2
size: few
DNA: TGTGCCAGCACCTCGGGACTAGCGGGAGGCCGTTCCACCGGGGAGCTGTTTTTT
CDR3: CASTSGLAGGRSTGELFF

J: TRBJ2-2
V: TRBV3-1
D: .
size: many
DNA: TGTGCCAGCAGTCAACGTGGGGGCACCGGGGAGCTGTTTTTT
CDR3: CASSQRGGTGELFF

J: TRBJ2-1
V: TRBV5-1
D: .
size: .
DNA: TGCGCCAGCAGCTTGGCCCCAACAGGTTACTCCTACAATGAGCAGTTCTTC
CDR3: CASSLAPTGYSYNEQFF

J: TRBJ2-1
V: TRBV21-1
D: .
size: many
DNA: TGTGCCAGCAGCAAAGGGGGGGTGCGGGGAAATGAGCAGTTCTTC
CDR3: CASSKGGVRGNEQFF

J: TRBJ2-3
V: TRBV4-3
D: TRBD2
size: .
DNA: TGCGCCAGCAGCCAAGACCCCAGCGGGGGATCAGATACGCAGTATTTT
CDR3: CASSQDPSGGSDTQYF

J: TRBJ1-2
V: TRBV10-3
D: .
size: many
DNA: TGTGCCATCAGTGAGTCCGGGGGCGGCTATGGCTACACCTTC
CDR3: CAISESGGGYGYTF

J: TRBJ2-1
V: TRBV5-1
D: .
size: few
DNA: TGCGCCAGCAGCTTGTTGCCCAACAGAGGGCCCGCGTATGAGCAGTTCTTC
CDR3: CASSLLPNRGPAYEQFF

J: TRBJ2-1
V: TRBV3-1
D: TRBD2
size: many
DNA: TGTGCCAGCAGCACAGCTGGCGGGAGGGCCTACAATGAGCAGTTCTTC
CDR3: CASSTAGGRAYNEQFF

J: TRBJ2-1
V: TRBV5-1
D: .
size: few
DNA: TGCGCCAGCAGCTTGTCTATATCGGGAGCCGGTGAGCAGTTCTTC
CDR3: CASSLSISGAGEQFF